This T cell receptor beta chain was captured by sequencing in a study of blood T cell repertoires in COVID-19. Only in-frame clones appear in the TCRdb table, and some are missing; sequencing was by immunoSEQ multiplex PCR. This sample has some 190,000 clones, with 70% to 90% found just once. Sequenced input: peripheral blood. The receptor was derived from a human donor with active or convalescent COVID-19. The donor label of this sample is uncertain.

The CDR3 region is CASSFTGNYGYTF. The CDR3 DNA follows: TGTGCCAGCAGTTTTACGGGTAACTATGGCTACACCTTC. The chain uses TRBV28 and TRBJ1-2; D gene ambiguous. Germline V gives CDR1 MDHEN, CDR2 SYDVKM. V was shortened by 3 bases and J by 1 base, with 6 bases between the two germline ends. The CDR3 has 13 amino acids.